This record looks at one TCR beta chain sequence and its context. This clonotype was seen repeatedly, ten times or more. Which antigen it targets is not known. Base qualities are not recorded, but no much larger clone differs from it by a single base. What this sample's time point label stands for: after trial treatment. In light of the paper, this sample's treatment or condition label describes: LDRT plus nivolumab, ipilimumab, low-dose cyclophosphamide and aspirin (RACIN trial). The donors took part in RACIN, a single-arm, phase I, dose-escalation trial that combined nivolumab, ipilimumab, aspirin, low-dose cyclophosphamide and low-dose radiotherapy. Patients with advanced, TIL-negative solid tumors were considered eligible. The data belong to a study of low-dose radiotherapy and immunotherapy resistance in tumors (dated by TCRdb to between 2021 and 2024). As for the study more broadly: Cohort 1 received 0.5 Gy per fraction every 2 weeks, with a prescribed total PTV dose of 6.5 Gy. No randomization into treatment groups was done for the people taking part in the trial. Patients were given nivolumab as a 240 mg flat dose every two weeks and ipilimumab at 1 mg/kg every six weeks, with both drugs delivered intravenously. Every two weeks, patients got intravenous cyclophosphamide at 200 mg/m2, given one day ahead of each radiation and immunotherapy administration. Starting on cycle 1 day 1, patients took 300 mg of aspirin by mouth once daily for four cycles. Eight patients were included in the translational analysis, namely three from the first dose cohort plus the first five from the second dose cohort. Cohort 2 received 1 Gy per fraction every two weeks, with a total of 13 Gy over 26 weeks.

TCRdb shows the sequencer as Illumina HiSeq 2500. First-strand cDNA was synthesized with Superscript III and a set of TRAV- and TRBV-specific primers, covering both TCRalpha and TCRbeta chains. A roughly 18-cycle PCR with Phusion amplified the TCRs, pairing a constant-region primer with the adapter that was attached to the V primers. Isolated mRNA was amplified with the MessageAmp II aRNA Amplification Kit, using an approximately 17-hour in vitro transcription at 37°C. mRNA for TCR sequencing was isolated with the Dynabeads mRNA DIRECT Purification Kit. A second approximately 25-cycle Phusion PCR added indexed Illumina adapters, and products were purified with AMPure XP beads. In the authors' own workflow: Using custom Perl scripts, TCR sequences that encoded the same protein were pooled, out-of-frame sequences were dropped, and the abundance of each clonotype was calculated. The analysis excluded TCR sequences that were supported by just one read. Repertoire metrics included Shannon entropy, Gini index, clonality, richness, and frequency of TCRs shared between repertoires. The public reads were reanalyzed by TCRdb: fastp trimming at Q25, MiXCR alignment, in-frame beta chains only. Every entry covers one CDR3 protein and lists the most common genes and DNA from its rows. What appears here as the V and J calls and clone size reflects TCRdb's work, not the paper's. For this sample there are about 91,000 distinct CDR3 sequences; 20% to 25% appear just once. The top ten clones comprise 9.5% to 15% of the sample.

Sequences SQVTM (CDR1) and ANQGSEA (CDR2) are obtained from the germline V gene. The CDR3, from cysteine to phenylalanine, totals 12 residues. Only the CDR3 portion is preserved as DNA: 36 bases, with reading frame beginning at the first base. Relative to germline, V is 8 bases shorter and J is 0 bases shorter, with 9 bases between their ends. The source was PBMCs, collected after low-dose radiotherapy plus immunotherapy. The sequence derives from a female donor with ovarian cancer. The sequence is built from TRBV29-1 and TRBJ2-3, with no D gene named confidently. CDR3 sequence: CSHSYSTDTQYF. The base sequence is TGCAGCCACTCGTATAGCACAGATACGCAGTATTTT.